These T cell receptor beta chains were read from a single sample in a study of cytomegalovirus exposure and HLA in healthy donors. Produced via immunoSEQ multiplex PCR; TCRdb's table is partial and in-frame only. The sample lists about 280,000 clones, 70% to 90% seen once, with about 2% in the top ten. Sequenced sample: PBMCs. Receptors originate from a woman aged 18-29 years in good health and CMV-seronegative. The CDR3 runs from the conserved cysteine through the conserved F or W. Fields, in order: clone size, V gene, J gene, D gene, CDR3 DNA, CDR3 protein. A D gene is named only where the DNA matches it firmly. Size is omitted from some rows. Given values are once, few, many or a class for expanded clones.

size: .
V: TRBV27
J: TRBJ2-7
D: .
DNA: TGTGCCAGCAGTCCTCGGGACACCCGCACCGAGCAGTACTTC
CDR3: CASSPRDTRTEQYF

size: .
V: TRBV5-1
J: TRBJ2-3
D: TRBD1
DNA: TGCGCCAGCAGCCCCACTTTGGACAGGGGACACACAGATACGCAGTATTTT
CDR3: CASSPTLDRGHTDTQYF

size: once
V: TRBV5-4
J: TRBJ2-1
D: TRBD2
DNA: TGTGCCAGCAGCTTCGGCGGGGGGGCATCCTACAATGAGCAGTTCTTC
CDR3: CASSFGGGASYNEQFF

size: .
V: TRBV19
J: TRBJ2-1
D: TRBD2
DNA: TGTGCCAGTAGTCTAGGGACTAGCGGGGGTAATGAGCAGTTCTTC
CDR3: CASSLGTSGGNEQFF

size: .
V: TRBV19
J: TRBJ1-5
D: TRBD1
DNA: TGTGCCAGTAGTATCCCGAGACAGGGGGGCAATCAGCCCCAGCATTTT
CDR3: CASSIPRQGGNQPQHF

size: .
V: TRBV5-4
J: TRBJ2-7
D: .
DNA: TGTGCCAGCAGCTTGCAGGGAGGATACGAGCAGTACTTC
CDR3: CASSLQGGYEQYF

size: .
V: TRBV19
J: TRBJ2-5
D: .
DNA: TGTGCCAGTAGTATCTCTCGCCAGGGCGGTGAGACCCAGTACTTC
CDR3: CASSISRQGGETQYF

size: .
V: TRBV6-1
J: TRBJ2-2
D: .
DNA: TGTGCCAGCAGTGAGACAGGCACCGGGGAGCTGTTTTTT
CDR3: CASSETGTGELFF

size: .
V: TRBV30
J: TRBJ2-7
D: .
DNA: TGTGCCTGGAGTCCCGACGAGCGGGAGCAGTACTTC
CDR3: CAWSPDEREQYF

size: .
V: TRBV13
J: TRBJ1-1
D: .
DNA: TGTGCCAGCAGCTTAGAAGGGAGGCGTATGAACACTGAAGCTTTCTTT
CDR3: CASSLEGRRMNTEAFF

size: .
V: TRBV4-1
J: TRBJ2-3
D: TRBD2
DNA: TGCGCCAGCAGCCCAAGGACTAGGGACACAGATACGCAGTATTTT
CDR3: CASSPRTRDTDTQYF

size: once
V: TRBV4-2
J: TRBJ2-1
D: .
DNA: TGTGCCAGCAGCTACGGGGGCTACAATGAGCAGTTCTTC
CDR3: CASSYGGYNEQFF

size: .
V: TRBV9
J: TRBJ1-4
D: .
DNA: TGTGCCAGCACCCCTGCGGCGAACACTAATGAAAAACTGTTTTTT
CDR3: CASTPAANTNEKLFF